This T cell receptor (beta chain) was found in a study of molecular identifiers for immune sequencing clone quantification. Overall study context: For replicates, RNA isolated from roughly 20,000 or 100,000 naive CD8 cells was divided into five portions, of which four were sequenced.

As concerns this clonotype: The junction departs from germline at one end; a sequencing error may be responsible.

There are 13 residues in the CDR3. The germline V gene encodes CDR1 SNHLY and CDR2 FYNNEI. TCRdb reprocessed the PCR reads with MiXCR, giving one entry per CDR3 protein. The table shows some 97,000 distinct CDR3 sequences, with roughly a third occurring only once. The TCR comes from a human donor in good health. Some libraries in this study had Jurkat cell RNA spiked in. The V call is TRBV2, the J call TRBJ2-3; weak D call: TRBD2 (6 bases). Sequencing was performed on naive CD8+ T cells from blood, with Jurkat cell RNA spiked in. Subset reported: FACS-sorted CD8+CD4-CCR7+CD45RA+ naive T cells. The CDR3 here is CASIDLAQDTQNF. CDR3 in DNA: TGTGCCAGCATTGACCTAGCGCAAGATACGCAGAATTTT.